One and the same sample provided the 5 T cell receptor delta chains below, sequenced in a study of gamma-delta chains in newborns, infants, children. TCRdb repeated clone calling on the reads with CATT. The sample includes about 4,900 delta-chain clones, under 4% of them seen just once. Input material: blood. Receptors originate from a child who was a newborn, infant or young child, either healthy, febrile or measles-vaccinated (not recorded which).

By sample share, this clone is medium-sized. Different DNA sequences within this sample yield the same CDR3. The V gene is TRDV3, the J gene TRDJ1; D call uncertain. CDR1 and CDR2 (germline): TVYSNPD, GDNSRS (reference sequence). The CDR3 has 15 residues. V was trimmed by 2 bases and J by 0 bases, leaving 16 bases between them. CDR3 in amino acids: CAFRMGHGYTDKLIF. CDR3 in DNA: TGTGCCTTTCGGATGGGTCACGGGTACACCGATAAACTCATCTTT. Complete variable domain (other parts from reference TRDV3 and TRDJ1): CDKVTQSSPDQTVASGSEVVLLCTYDTVYSNPDLFWYRIRPDYSFQFVFYGDNSRSEGADFTQGRFSVKHILTQKAFHLVISPVRTEDSATYYCAFRMGHGYTDKLIFGKGTRVTVEP.

There are a few counts of this clone. TCRdb records a much larger clone's protein for this DNA, with a difference at residue 13 that likely arises from a read error; the protein given is the translation of the DNA. The CDR3 protein is CAASVLGDSSWDARQMFF. The DNA for the CDR3 is TGTGCAGCATCCGTACTGGGGGATAGCTCCTGGGACGCCCGACAGATGTTTTTC. The chain is built from TRAV29/DV5 and TRDJ3; 11 bases are shared with TRDD3. Germline V gene data show CDR1 as NSMFDY and CDR2 as ISSIKDK. This CDR3 is 18 amino acids long.

A word on this clone: One end of the junction does not line up with germline, which may come from a read error. V is TRDV1 and J is TRDJ1; 8 bases line up with TRDD3. The CDR3 length is 24 residues. Germline-derived CDR1 and CDR2 are TSWWSYY and QGS. In DNA, the CDR3 is TGTGCTCTTGGAGAACTAGAGCGGGCCTTCCCACAGTACTGGGGGGAGGTGTACACCAATAAACTCATCTTT. Amino acid sequence: CALGELERAFPQYWGEVYTNKLIF.

This clone ranks as medium-sized (0.01 to 0.1%). A read error may account for a junction end that differs from germline. This chain joins TRDV2 and TRDJ3; 13 nucleotides match TRDD3. Germline values: CDR1 GEAIGNYY, CDR2 EKD. The length of the CDR3 is 21 residues. The CDR3 sequence is CACDTGTGGYALSWGTRQMFF. DNA of the CDR3: TGTGCCTGTGACACCGGTACTGGGGGATACGCCCTCTCCTGGGGCACCCGACAGATGTTTTTC.

In this sample, this clone is medium-sized (0.01 to 0.1%). The same CDR3 can be traced to other DNA sequences in this sample. This chain uses TRDV1 with TRDJ1, with D maybe TRDD2 (6 bases). Deletions cut 2 bases from V and 5 bases from J, with 39 bases between. The germline V gene has CDR1 TSWWSYY and CDR2 QGS. This CDR3 is built from 23 residues. The CDR3 nucleotides read TGTGCTCTTGGGGAAAAGCCTCGCCTTCCGAGGGTGGACAGTAGGGTAATATCGGATAAACTCATCTTT. It encodes CALGEKPRLPRVDSRVISDKLIF.